This record covers a single T cell receptor beta chain. Per the original data handling: Reference gene primer amplification gave estimated nucleated cell counts. Assay: immunoSEQ multiplex PCR; the TCRdb copy retains only in-frame clones and omits some. V and J calls and clone size are as listed in that table; D and trimming were resolved from the DNA. The sample consists of about 150,000 clones, almost 90% of them appearing once. These data originate in a study of blood T cell repertoires in COVID-19. Study-level background: Material from acute and convalescent COVID-19 was sourced from the United States, Italy and Spain. Sources were T cells, B-cell-depleted T cells, or PBMCs; the material itself was cDNA or gDNA.

CDR3 length: 18 residues. The germline V gene encodes CDR1 GTSNPN and CDR2 SVGIG (reference sequence). The V gene end was trimmed by 0 bases and the J gene end by 2 bases; junction bases not matched to a gene: 8. The V gene is TRBV30, the J gene TRBJ2-3; TRBD2 matches 13 bases. This receptor was obtained from a human donor in a cohort sampled during active COVID-19. The sequenced material came from peripheral blood. CDR3 DNA: TGTGCCTGGAGTGTACGGACTAGCGGGGGCTCCCCCACAGATACGCAGTATTTT. Its translation: CAWSVRTSGGSPTDTQYF. Full variable domain (rest looked up from reference TRBV30 and TRBJ2-3): SQTIHQWPATLVQPVGSPLSLECTVEGTSNPNLYWYRQAAGRGLQLLFYSVGIGQISSEVPQNLSASRPQDRQFILSSKKLLLSDSGFYLCAWSVRTSGGSPTDTQYFGPGTRLTVL.